This is a list of T cell receptor beta chains from one sample in a study of T-cell reconstitution after alpha-beta-depleted transplantation in children. Each CDR3 protein is one row after TCRdb ran MiXCR on the PCR reads. Of 700,000 to 950,000 distinct CDR3 sequences detected, approximately 15% appear once; the ten largest clones hold around 5.3%. The material was PBMCs, mostly from graft donor cells, obtained 360 days after TCRalphabeta/CD19-depleted stem cell transplant. The receptors derive from a male patient under 18 who had a stem cell transplant for acute lymphoblastic leukemia, so the T cells may come from the graft donor. Both conserved end residues are part of each CDR3. D genes are given only for firm matches. For some rows the clone size is stated as once, few or many, or as a class when expanded; others skip it.

clone size,J gene,D gene,V gene,CDR3 DNA,CDR3 protein
-,TRBJ2-7,TRBD2,TRBV4-1,TGCGCCAGCAGCGATCGGACTAGCGGGAGCTCTTTATCATTCTACGAGCAGTACTTC,CASSDRTSGSSLSFYEQYF
-,TRBJ1-1,-,TRBV29-1,TGCAGCGTTGACTCGGGAAATGAAGCTTTCTTT,CSVDSGNEAFF
few,TRBJ2-1,-,TRBV3-1,TGTGCCAGCAGCCCCTGGGGAGGACTAACTTACAATGAGCAGTTCTTC,CASSPWGGLTYNEQFF
few,TRBJ2-2,-,TRBV12-3/TRBV12-4,TGTGCCAGCCGTTTCGTTGGCACCGGGGAGCTGTTTTTT,CASRFVGTGELFF
-,TRBJ2-5,-,TRBV27,TGTGCCAGACTGGGTCGGATAGCGGCATACCAAGAGACCCAGTACTTC,CARLGRIAAYQETQYF
-,TRBJ2-7,-,TRBV5-1,TGCGCCAGCAGCTTGGAGGCTATTACATCCTACGAGCAGTACTTC,CASSLEAITSYEQYF
few,TRBJ2-2,TRBD2,TRBV12-3/TRBV12-4,TGTGCCAGCAGTTTGAAACGGGGGGTCCCCGACGGGACCGGGGAGCTGTTTTTT,CASSLKRGVPDGTGELFF
few,TRBJ2-7,TRBD2,TRBV20-1,TGCAGTGCCGTAGGGACTAGCGGCAAACACGAGCAGTACTTC,CSAVGTSGKHEQYF
-,TRBJ2-5,-,TRBV28,TGTGCCAGCAGTTTGATCAGTATCCAAGAGACCCAGTACTTC,CASSLISIQETQYF
-,TRBJ2-1,-,TRBV4-1,TGCGCCAGCAGCCCCCCGGGGCAAATGCTCTCCTACAATGAGCAGTTCTTC,CASSPPGQMLSYNEQFF
few,TRBJ2-4,-,TRBV7-8,TGTGCCAGCAGCTTAGAGGGGGGCGGGAGAGGAAACATTCAGTACTTC,CASSLEGGGRGNIQYF
-,TRBJ2-2,-,TRBV7-6,TGTGCCAGCAGCGATCGACGGGCGAGGGGCGGGGAGCTGTTTTTT,CASSDRRARGGELFF
-,TRBJ2-1,-,TRBV27,TGTGCCAGCAAGCCCGCGGGACCGGACTACAATGAGCAGTTCTTC,CASKPAGPDYNEQFF
few,TRBJ2-1,-,TRBV11-2,TGTGCCATACGTGGGAGCTCGTACAATGAGCAGTTCTTC,CAIRGSSYNEQFF
-,TRBJ2-5,-,TRBV11-2,TGTGCCAGCAGCGAAGGACGTCGAGGTTGGGAGACCCAGTACTTC,CASSEGRRGWETQYF
few,TRBJ2-7,-,TRBV20-1,TGCAGTGCTCAAGACCGGAGCTCCTACGAGCAGTACTTC,CSAQDRSSYEQYF
many,TRBJ2-4,-,TRBV27,TGTGCCAGCAGTCCGGCCGGGGCGAGTGGGTGGAAAAACATTCAGTACTTC,CASSPAGASGWKNIQYF
many,TRBJ2-7,-,TRBV7-2,TGTGCCAGTAGGTCAGGCTCCTACGAGCAGTACTTC,CASRSGSYEQYF
few,TRBJ2-1,-,TRBV5-1,TGCGCCAGCAGCTTGTATGACCCCGTGGGGTACTACAATGAGCAGTTCTTC,CASSLYDPVGYYNEQFF
few,TRBJ1-2,-,TRBV7-9,TGTGCCAGCAGCCCCTGGGACTTGAGGCATGGCTACACCTTC,CASSPWDLRHGYTF
few,TRBJ2-2,-,TRBV20-1,TGCAGTGCCGGCGGGCAGCCGAACACCGGGGAGCTGTTTTTT,CSAGGQPNTGELFF
-,TRBJ2-1,-,TRBV7-3,TGTGCCAGCAGCCCACATGGGGCTATAAGTTACAATGAGCAGTTCTTC,CASSPHGAISYNEQFF
-,TRBJ1-2,-,TRBV12-3/TRBV12-4,TGTGCCAGCAGTCCCCAGGGGTTCGCTGGCTACACCTTC,CASSPQGFAGYTF
-,TRBJ1-1,-,TRBV20-1,TGCAGTGCCCCCCGGAGGGTACAGAACACTGAAGCTTTCTTT,CSAPRRVQNTEAFF
-,TRBJ1-1,TRBD1,TRBV5-1,TGCGCCAGCAGTAAGACAGGGCCGAACACTGAAGCTTTCTTT,CASSKTGPNTEAFF
-,TRBJ2-1,TRBD2,TRBV11-2,TGTGCCAGCAGCCCATTAAGCGGGAGACCATCCTACAATGAGCAGTTCTTC,CASSPLSGRPSYNEQFF
-,TRBJ2-2,-,TRBV7-3,TGTGCCAGCAGACCCTCCGACCAGGACAACACCGGGGAGCTGTTTTTT,CASRPSDQDNTGELFF
-,TRBJ2-1,TRBD2,TRBV4-1,TGCGCCAGCAGCCAACGCGGGGTAGCGGGAGGCCTAAGCTCCTACAATGAGCAGTTCTTC,CASSQRGVAGGLSSYNEQFF
-,TRBJ2-3,-,TRBV3-1,TGTGCCAGCAGCCATTTCCGGTTGGGGACAGATACGCAGTATTTT,CASSHFRLGTDTQYF
-,TRBJ1-1,-,TRBV5-1,TGCGCCAGCAGCTTGGAAGACAGCATGAACACTGAAGCTTTCTTT,CASSLEDSMNTEAFF
-,TRBJ2-5,-,TRBV2,TGTGCCAGCAGTGAACTGTTGTACCAAGAGACCCTGTACTTC,CASSELLYQETLYF
-,TRBJ2-7,TRBD1,TRBV5-1,TGCGCCAGCAGCCCCAGACAGGGGGCTGCCTACGAGCAGTACTTC,CASSPRQGAAYEQYF
few,TRBJ1-1,-,TRBV20-1,TGCAGTGCTAGAGATGCTCGACAGGCTTTGACTGAAGCTTTCTTT,CSARDARQALTEAFF
few,TRBJ2-5,-,TRBV12-3/TRBV12-4,TGTGCCAGCAGTCCCCCCGACGGGAGTGGGGGCCAAGAGACCCAGTACTTC,CASSPPDGSGGQETQYF
-,TRBJ2-7,-,TRBV2,TGTGCCAGCATCCGGGACACCACCTCCTACGAGCAGTACTTC,CASIRDTTSYEQYF
many,TRBJ2-7,-,TRBV18,TGTGCCAGCAGCCGCGCCTACGAGCAGTACTTC,CASSRAYEQYF
-,TRBJ2-1,TRBD2,TRBV24-1,TGTGCCACCAGTACCCCGGGGGGCTCCTACAATGAGCAGTTCTTC,CATSTPGGSYNEQFF
few,TRBJ1-2,TRBD1,TRBV6-5,TGTGCCAGCAGTTACTGGGACAGAAGCTATGGCTACACCTTC,CASSYWDRSYGYTF
few,TRBJ2-2,-,TRBV12-5,TGTGCTAGTGGGAGGGCCGGACAGCTGTTTTTT,CASGRAGQLFF
few,TRBJ2-1,-,TRBV28,TGTGCCAGCCATGCCAGGGTAGGAGAGAATGAGCAGTTCTTC,CASHARVGENEQFF
-,TRBJ2-3,TRBD1,TRBV4-2,TGTGCCAGCAGCCCCGAACACAGGGGATGGGGCACAGATACGCAGTATTTT,CASSPEHRGWGTDTQYF
few,TRBJ2-1,TRBD2,TRBV24-1,TGTGCCACCAGTGATTCGGGAGGCCCGTGGGATGAGCAGTTCTTC,CATSDSGGPWDEQFF
few,TRBJ2-7,-,TRBV20-1,TGCAGTGCTAGAAGGCCCCGGGACTCGCTGTACGAGCAGTACTTC,CSARRPRDSLYEQYF
-,TRBJ2-5,TRBD2,TRBV10-3,TGTGCCATCATGGCTAGCGGGCCCGGTTGGGAGACCCAGTACTTC,CAIMASGPGWETQYF
-,TRBJ2-7,-,TRBV1,TGCACCAGCAGCCAAGATATGGACACCCCCTCCTACGAGCAGTACTTC,CTSSQDMDTPSYEQYF
few,TRBJ2-5,-,TRBV18,TGTGCCAGCTCACCACAGGCAGGGGCACAAGAGACCCAGTACTTC,CASSPQAGAQETQYF